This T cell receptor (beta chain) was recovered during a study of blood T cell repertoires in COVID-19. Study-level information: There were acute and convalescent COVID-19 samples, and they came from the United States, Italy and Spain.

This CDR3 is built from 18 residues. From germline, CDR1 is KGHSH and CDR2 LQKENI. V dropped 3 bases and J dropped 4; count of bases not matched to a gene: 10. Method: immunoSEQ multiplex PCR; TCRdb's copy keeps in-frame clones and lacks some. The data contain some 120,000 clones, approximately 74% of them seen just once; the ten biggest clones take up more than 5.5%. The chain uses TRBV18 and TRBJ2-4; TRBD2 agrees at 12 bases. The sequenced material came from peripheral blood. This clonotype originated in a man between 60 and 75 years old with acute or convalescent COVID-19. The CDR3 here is CASSPGSTSGGPKNIQYF. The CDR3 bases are TGTGCCAGCTCACCCGGTTCGACTAGCGGGGGCCCTAAAAACATTCAGTACTTC.